The 5 T cell receptor beta chains presented below share a single source sample, sequenced in a study of blood T cell repertoires in COVID-19. This table comes from immunoSEQ multiplex PCR, and its TCRdb copy is limited to in-frame clones, with some not included. The table shows 85,000 to 90,000 clones, with roughly four fifths occurring only once. The material sequenced was peripheral blood. The receptors stem from a woman of 80 years or more with acute or convalescent COVID-19.

This rearrangement joins TRBV28 to TRBJ2-3; TRBD2 matches at 8 bases. This CDR3 has 14 amino acids. Looked up from germline, CDR1 is MDHEN and CDR2 is SYDVKM. V shed 5 bases, J shed 4 bases, and the junction held 5 bases outside the gene matches. In DNA form, the CDR3 reads TGTGCCAGCAGTAGCGGGAGTGGGGCAGATACGCAGTATTTT. It is translated as CASSSGSGADTQYF.

J is TRBJ1-1 and V is TRBV27; 7 bases are a match to TRBD1. The CDR3 contains 16 residues. The J segment lost 0 bases and the V segment lost 9 bases, leaving 13 bases of the junction unmatched. The germline V gene has CDR1 MNHEY and CDR2 SMNVEV (reference sequence). CDR3 amino acids: CARGIRGGTVNTEAFF. CDR3 DNA: TGTGCCAGAGGAATAAGAGGCGGGACAGTGAACACTGAAGCTTTCTTT.

This rearrangement joins TRBV23-1 to TRBJ2-7; the D gene is possibly TRBD1 (5 bases). TRBV23-1 is filed as an ORF, its function uncertain. This CDR3 spans 15 amino acids. V gave up 3 bases and J gave up 2 bases, with 14 bases separating them. The CDR3 sequence: CASSQARQLAYEQYF. In DNA form, the CDR3 reads TGCGCCAGCAGTCAGGCCCGACAGCTCGCCTACGAGCAGTACTTC.

This clone has a handful of counts. The chain recombines TRBV27 with TRBJ1-5, with D possibly matching TRBD1 (5 bases). CDR1 and CDR2 (germline): MNHEY, SMNVEV (reference sequence). V was trimmed by 0 bases and J by 3 bases, leaving 15 bases between them. This CDR3 contains 17 residues. CDR3 coding DNA: TGTGCCAGCAGTTTATCAGGGGATGCTAGAAACAATCAGCCCCAGCATTTT. Translated, it gives CASSLSGDARNNQPQHF.

V gene TRBV11-2 combines with J gene TRBJ2-1; 9 positions agree with TRBD2. The CDR3 consists of 16 residues. V was clipped by 3 bases and J by 7 bases; unmatched bases: 10. From germline, CDR1 is SGHAT and CDR2 FQNNGV. The CDR3 coding sequence is TGTGCCAGCAGCTTCAGAATAGCGGGAGTTGGAAATGAGCAGTTCTTC. This sequence encodes CASSFRIAGVGNEQFF.